The clone carrying this T cell receptor beta chain was observed a few times. What it binds is unknown. This CDR3 contains 13 residues. V lost 5 bases, J lost 2 bases, and 10 bases lay in between. The germline gives CDR1 MNHEY, CDR2 SVGEGT. The data were produced by immunoSEQ multiplex PCR, yet TCRdb's version contains in-frame clones alone and is incomplete. The data hold roughly 120,000 clones, with 88% observed a single time. This entry is derived from a study of T cell responses to AZD1222 COVID-19 vaccine. General observations from the study: There were repertoire samples only from the period after the peak T cell response. When two AZD1222 doses had been given, Spike-specific TCR breadth and depth rose. Most donors were white British, females outnumbered males, and clonal diversity was possibly underestimated.

The receptor comes from an adult in good health. The genes are TRBV6-2 or TRBV6-3 and TRBJ2-7; D perhaps matches TRBD1 (5 bases). Sequences were derived from peripheral blood, sampled on day 0 of AZD1222 vaccination. The CDR3 sequence is CASSQGSPYEQYF. In nucleotides, the CDR3 is TGTGCCAGCAGTCAGGGAAGTCCCTACGAGCAGTACTTC.